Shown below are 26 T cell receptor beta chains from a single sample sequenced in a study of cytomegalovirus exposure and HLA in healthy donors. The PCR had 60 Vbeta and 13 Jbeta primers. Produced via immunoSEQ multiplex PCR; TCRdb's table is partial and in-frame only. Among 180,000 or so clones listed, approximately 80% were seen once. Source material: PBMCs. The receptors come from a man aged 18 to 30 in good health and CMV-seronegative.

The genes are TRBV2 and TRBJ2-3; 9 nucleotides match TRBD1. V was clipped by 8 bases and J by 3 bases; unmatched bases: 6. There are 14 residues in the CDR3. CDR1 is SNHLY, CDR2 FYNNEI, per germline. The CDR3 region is CASGRDRATDTQYF. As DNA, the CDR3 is TGTGCCAGCGGCCGGGACAGGGCGACAGATACGCAGTATTTT. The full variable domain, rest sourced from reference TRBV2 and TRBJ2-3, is EPEVTQTPSHQVTQMGQEVILRCVPISNHLYFYWYRQILGQKVEFLVSFYNNEISEKSEIFDDQFSVERPDGSNFTLKIRSTKLEDSAMYFCASGRDRATDTQYFGPGTRLTVL.

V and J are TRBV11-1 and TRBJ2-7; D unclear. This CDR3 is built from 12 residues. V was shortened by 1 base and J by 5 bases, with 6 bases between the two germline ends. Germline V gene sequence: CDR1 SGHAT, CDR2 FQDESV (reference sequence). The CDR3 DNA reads TGTGCCAGCAGCTTAGATCAGAACGAGCAGTACTTC. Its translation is CASSLDQNEQYF.

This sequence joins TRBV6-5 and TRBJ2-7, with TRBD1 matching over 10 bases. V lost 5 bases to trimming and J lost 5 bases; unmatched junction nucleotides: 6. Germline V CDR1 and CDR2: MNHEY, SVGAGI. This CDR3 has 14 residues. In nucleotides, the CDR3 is TGTGCCAGCAGTCCCGGGACAGGGGACCACGAGCAGTACTTC. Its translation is CASSPGTGDHEQYF.

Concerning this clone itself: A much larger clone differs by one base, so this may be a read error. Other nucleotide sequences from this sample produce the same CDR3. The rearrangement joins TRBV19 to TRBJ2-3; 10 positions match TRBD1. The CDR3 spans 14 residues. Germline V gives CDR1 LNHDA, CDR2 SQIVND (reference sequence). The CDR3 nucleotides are TGTGCCAGTAAATCGGGGACAGGGGCAGATACACAGTATTTT. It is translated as CASKSGTGADTQYF.

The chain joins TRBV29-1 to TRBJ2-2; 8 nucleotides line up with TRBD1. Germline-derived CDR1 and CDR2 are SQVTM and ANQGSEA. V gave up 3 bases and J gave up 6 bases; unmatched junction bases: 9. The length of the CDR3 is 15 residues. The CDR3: CSVETSDRVAGELFF. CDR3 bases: TGCAGCGTTGAGACGTCGGACAGGGTCGCCGGGGAGCTGTTTTTT.

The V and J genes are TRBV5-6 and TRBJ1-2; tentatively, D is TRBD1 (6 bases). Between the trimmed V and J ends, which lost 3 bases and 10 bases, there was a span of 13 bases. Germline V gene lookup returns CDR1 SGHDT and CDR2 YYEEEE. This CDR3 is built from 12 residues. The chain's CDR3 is CASSSLTGTYTF. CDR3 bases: TGTGCCAGCAGCTCTCTAACAGGGACCTACACCTTC. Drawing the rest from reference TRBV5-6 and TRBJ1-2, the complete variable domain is DAGVTQSPTHLIKTRGQQVTLRCSPKSGHDTVSWYQQALGQGPQFIFQYYEEEERQRGNFPDRFSGHQFPNYSSELNVNALLLGDSALYLCASSSLTGTYTFGSGTRLTVV.

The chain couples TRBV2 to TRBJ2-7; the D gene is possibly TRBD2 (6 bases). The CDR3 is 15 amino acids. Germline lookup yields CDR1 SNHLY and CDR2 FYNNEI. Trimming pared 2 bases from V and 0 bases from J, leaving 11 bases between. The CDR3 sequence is CASSEQGGNSYEQYF. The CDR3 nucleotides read TGTGCCAGCAGTGAACAGGGAGGAAACTCCTACGAGCAGTACTTC.

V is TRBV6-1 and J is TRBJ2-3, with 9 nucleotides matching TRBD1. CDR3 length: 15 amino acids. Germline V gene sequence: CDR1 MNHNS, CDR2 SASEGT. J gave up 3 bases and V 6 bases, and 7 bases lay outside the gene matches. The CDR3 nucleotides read TGTGCCAGCAGACCGGGACAGGGTTCGACAGATACGCAGTATTTT. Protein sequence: CASRPGQGSTDTQYF.

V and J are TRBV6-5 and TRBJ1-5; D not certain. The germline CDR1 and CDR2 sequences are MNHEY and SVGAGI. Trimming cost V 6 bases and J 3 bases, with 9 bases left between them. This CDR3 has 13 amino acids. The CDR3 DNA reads TGTGCCAGCAGACAAATCCCCAATCAGCCCCAGCATTTT. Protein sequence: CASRQIPNQPQHF.

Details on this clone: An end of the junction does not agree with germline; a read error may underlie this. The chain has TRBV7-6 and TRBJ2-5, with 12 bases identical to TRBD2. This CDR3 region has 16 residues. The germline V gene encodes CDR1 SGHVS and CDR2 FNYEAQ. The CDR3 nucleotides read TGTGCCAGCAGCCTAGCGGGAGGGGGTCTCGAAGAGACCCAGTACTTC. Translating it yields CASSLAGGGLEETQYF.

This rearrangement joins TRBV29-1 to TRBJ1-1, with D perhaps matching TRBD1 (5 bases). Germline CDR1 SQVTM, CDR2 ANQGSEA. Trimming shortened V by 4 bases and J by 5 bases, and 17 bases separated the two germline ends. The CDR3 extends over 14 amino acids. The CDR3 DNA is TGCAGCGTTGGTCTCCTGGCAGGGCGGACTGAAGCTTTCTTT. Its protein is CSVGLLAGRTEAFF.

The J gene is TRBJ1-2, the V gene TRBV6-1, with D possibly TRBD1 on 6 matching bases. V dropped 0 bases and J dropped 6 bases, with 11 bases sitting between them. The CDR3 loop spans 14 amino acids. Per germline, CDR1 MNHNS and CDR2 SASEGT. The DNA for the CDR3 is TGTGCCAGCAGTGAAGCTTTGTCAGGGGATGGCTACACCTTC. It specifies CASSEALSGDGYTF.

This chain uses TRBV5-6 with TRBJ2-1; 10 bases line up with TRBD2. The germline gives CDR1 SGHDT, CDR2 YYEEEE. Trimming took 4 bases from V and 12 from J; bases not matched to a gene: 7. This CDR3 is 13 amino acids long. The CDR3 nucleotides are TGTGCCAGCAGCGCCCGGACTAGCGGCCGGCAGTTCTTC. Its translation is CASSARTSGRQFF.

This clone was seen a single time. The chain's CDR3 is CASTEDYLGNEQFF. The CDR3 DNA reads TGTGCCAGCACCGAGGACTACCTCGGCAATGAGCAGTTCTTC. The chain couples TRBV6-6 to TRBJ2-1, with D possibly TRBD2 on 6 matching bases. Trimming removed 7 bases from V and 6 bases from J, with 16 bases in between. The CDR3 is made up of 14 amino acids. From germline, CDR1 is MNHNY and CDR2 SVGAGI (reference sequence).

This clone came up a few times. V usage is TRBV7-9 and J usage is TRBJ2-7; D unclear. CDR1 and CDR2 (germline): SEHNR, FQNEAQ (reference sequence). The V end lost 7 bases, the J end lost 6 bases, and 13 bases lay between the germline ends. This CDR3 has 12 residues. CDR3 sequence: CASTNRVGEQYF. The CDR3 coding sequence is TGTGCCAGCACCAACCGGGTTGGCGAGCAGTACTTC.

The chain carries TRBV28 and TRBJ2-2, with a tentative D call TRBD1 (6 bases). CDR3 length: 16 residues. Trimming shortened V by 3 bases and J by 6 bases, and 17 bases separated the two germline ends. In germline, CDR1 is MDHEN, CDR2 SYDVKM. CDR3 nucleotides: TGTGCCAGCAGTTTTCTCCTGACAGGAGAGGCCGGGGAGCTGTTTTTT. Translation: CASSFLLTGEAGELFF. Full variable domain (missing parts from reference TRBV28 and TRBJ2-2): DVKVTQSSRYLVKRTGEKVFLECVQDMDHENMFWYRQDPGLGLRLIYFSYDVKMKEKGDIPEGYSVSREKKERFSLILESASTNQTSMYLCASSFLLTGEAGELFFGEGSRLTVL.

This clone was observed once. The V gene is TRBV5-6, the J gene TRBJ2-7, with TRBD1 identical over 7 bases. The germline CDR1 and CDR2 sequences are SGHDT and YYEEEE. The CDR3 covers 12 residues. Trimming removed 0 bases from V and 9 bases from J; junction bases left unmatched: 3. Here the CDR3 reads CASSLGTGRQYF. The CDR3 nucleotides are TGTGCCAGCAGCTTGGGGACAGGTAGGCAGTACTTC.

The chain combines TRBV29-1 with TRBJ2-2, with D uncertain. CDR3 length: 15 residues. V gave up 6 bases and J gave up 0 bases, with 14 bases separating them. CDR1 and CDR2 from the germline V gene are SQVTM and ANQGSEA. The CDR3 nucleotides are TGCAGCGTCTCATGGCGGCTCTCGAACACCGGGGAGCTGTTTTTT. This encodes CSVSWRLSNTGELFF.

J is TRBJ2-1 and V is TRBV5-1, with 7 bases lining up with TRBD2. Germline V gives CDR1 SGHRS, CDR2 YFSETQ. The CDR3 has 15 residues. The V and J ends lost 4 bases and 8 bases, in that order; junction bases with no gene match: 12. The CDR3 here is CASSSFDGRTHEQFF. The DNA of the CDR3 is TGCGCCAGCAGCAGTTTCGACGGGAGGACTCATGAGCAGTTCTTC.

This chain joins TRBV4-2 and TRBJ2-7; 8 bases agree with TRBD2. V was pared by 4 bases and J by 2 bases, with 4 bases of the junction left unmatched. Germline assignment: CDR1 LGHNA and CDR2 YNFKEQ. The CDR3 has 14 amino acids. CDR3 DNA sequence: TGTGCCAGCAGCCGGGCCGGGGGGGCCTACGAGCAGTACTTC. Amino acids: CASSRAGGAYEQYF.

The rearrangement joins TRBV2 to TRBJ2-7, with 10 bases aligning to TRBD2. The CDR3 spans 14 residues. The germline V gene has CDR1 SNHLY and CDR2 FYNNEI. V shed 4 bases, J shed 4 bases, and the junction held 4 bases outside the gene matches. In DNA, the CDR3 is TGTGCCAGCAGTGTCCCGGGACTAGCGTACGAGCAGTACTTC. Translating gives CASSVPGLAYEQYF. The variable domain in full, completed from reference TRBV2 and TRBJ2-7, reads EPEVTQTPSHQVTQMGQEVILRCVPISNHLYFYWYRQILGQKVEFLVSFYNNEISEKSEIFDDQFSVERPDGSNFTLKIRSTKLEDSAMYFCASSVPGLAYEQYFGPGTRLTVT.

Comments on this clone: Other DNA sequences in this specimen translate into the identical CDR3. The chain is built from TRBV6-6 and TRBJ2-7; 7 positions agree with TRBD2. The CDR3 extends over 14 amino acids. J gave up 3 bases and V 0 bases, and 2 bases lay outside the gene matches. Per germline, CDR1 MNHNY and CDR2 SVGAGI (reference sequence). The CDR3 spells CASSYSGGSYEQYF. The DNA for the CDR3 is TGTGCCAGCAGTTACTCCGGGGGGAGCTACGAGCAGTACTTC.

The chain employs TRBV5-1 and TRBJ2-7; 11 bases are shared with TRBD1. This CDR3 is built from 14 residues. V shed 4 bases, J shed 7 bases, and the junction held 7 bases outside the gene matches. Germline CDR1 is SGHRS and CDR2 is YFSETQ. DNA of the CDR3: TGCGCCAGCAGCCCCGCGGGACAGGGGGGTGAGCAGTACTTC. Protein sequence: CASSPAGQGGEQYF.

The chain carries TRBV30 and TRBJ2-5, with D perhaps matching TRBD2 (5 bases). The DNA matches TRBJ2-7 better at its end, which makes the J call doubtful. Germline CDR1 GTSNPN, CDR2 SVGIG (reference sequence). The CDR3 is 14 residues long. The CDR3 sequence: CAWSPLLRDYEQYF. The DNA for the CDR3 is TGTGCCTGGAGTCCACTCTTGAGGGACTACGAGCAGTACTTC.

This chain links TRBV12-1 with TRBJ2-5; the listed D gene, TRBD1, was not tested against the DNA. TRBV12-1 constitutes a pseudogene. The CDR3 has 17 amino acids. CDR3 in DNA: TGTGCCAGCAGTCCCATCCGGGACAGGTTGTACCAAGAGACCCAGTACTTC. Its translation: CASSPIRDRLYQETQYF.

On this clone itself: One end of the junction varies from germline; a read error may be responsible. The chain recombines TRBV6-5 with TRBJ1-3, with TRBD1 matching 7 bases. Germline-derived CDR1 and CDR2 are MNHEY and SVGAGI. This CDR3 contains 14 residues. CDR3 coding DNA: TGCGGGGTACGGGACAGCAGTTCTGGAAACACCATATATTTT. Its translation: CGVRDSSSGNTIYF.